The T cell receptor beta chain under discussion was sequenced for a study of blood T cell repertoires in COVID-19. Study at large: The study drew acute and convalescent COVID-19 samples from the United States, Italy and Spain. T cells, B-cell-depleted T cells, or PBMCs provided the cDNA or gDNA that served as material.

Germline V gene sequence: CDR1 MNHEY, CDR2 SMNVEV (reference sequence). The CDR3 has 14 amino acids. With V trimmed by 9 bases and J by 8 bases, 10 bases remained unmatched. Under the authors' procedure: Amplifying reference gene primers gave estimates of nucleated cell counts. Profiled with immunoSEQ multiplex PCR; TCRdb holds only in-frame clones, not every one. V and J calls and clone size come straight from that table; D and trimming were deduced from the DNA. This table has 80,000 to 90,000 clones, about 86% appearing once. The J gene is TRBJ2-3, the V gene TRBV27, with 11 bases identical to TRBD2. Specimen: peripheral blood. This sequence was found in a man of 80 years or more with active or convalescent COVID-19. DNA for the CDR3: TGTGCCAGTCGGGTAGCGGGAGGGCCCGGTACGCAGTATTTT. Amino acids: CASRVAGGPGTQYF.